The rows below give T cell receptor beta chains drawn from one sample of a study of cytomegalovirus exposure and HLA in healthy donors. Assay: immunoSEQ multiplex PCR; the TCRdb copy retains only in-frame clones and omits some. Among approximately 180,000 clones listed, about 85% were seen once. Specimen: PBMCs. The source of these receptors is a woman aged 50 to 60 in good health and CMV-seronegative. The CDR3 runs from the conserved cysteine through the conserved F or W. A D gene is named only where the DNA matches it firmly. Size is omitted from some rows. Given values are once, few, many or a class for expanded clones.

d_call | clone_size | j_call | v_call | cdr3_aa | cdr3_nt
TRBD1 | few | TRBJ1-2 | TRBV4-3 | CASSQAAPGGGGYGYTF | TGCGCCAGCAGCCAGGCTGCCCCAGGGGGCGGCGGCTATGGCTACACCTTC
- | - | TRBJ2-5 | TRBV15 | CATSRSDYSPLETQYF | TGTGCCACCAGCCGGTCCGACTATTCCCCTTTGGAGACCCAGTACTTC
- | - | TRBJ1-1 | TRBV19 | CASSISRSTEAFF | TGTGCCAGTAGTATATCCCGGTCCACTGAAGCTTTCTTT
TRBD1 | - | TRBJ2-7 | TRBV7-2 | CASSPFPGQGEEQYF | TGTGCCAGCAGCCCCTTTCCGGGACAGGGGGAGGAGCAGTACTTC
TRBD2 | - | TRBJ2-1 | TRBV30 | CACDGLAGGSNEQFF | TGTGCCTGCGATGGACTAGCGGGAGGGTCCAATGAGCAGTTCTTC
TRBD2 | - | TRBJ2-1 | TRBV13 | CASSLARVAGGDEQFF | TGTGCCAGCAGCTTAGCAAGGGTAGCGGGAGGCGATGAGCAGTTCTTC
TRBD1 | - | TRBJ1-2 | TRBV29-1 | CSVWTGGYGYTF | TGCAGCGTTTGGACAGGGGGTTATGGCTACACCTTC
TRBD1 | - | TRBJ1-2 | TRBV2 | CASSRQGTNYGYTF | TGTGCCAGCAGTCGACAGGGAACCAACTATGGCTACACCTTC
- | - | TRBJ2-3 | TRBV10-3 | CAISELVQVTQYF | TGTGCCATCAGTGAGCTAGTTCAAGTTACGCAGTATTTT
- | - | TRBJ2-5 | TRBV5-1 | CASSLGAGVRETQYF | TGCGCCAGCAGCTTGGGGGCAGGGGTTCGCGAGACCCAGTACTTC
TRBD1 | once | TRBJ1-2 | TRBV27 | CASSLYAAPGQNYGYTF | TGTGCCAGCAGTTTGTACGCCGCCCCGGGACAGAACTATGGCTACACCTTC
- | few | TRBJ1-1 | TRBV5-4 | CASNLAGGEAFF | TGTGCCAGCAACTTGGCCGGTGGTGAAGCTTTCTTT
TRBD1 | - | TRBJ1-4 | TRBV4-1 | CASSQDRGPNEKLFF | TGCGCCAGCAGCCAAGATAGGGGGCCTAATGAAAAACTGTTTTTT
- | - | TRBJ1-3 | TRBV10-3 | CAISDGSSGNTIYF | TGTGCCATCAGTGACGGGAGCTCTGGAAACACCATATATTTT
- | few | TRBJ2-1 | TRBV7-9 | CASSRSTEQFF | TGTGCCAGCAGCCGTAGTACTGAGCAGTTCTTC
TRBD1 | - | TRBJ2-7 | TRBV14 | CASSPGQIAYEQYF | TGTGCCAGCAGCCCGGGACAGATTGCCTACGAGCAGTACTTC
TRBD1 | - | TRBJ1-4 | TRBV7-8 | CASSLVQGGSTNEKLFF | TGTGCCAGCAGCTTAGTACAGGGGGGATCAACTAATGAAAAACTGTTTTTT
- | - | TRBJ1-2 | TRBV7-9 | CASSLTSQDTNYGYTF | TGTGCCAGCAGCTTAACCAGCCAGGATACTAACTATGGCTACACCTTC
- | - | TRBJ1-1 | TRBV19 | CASTGITEAFF | TGTGCCAGTACGGGGATCACTGAAGCTTTCTTT
- | once | TRBJ2-7 | TRBV6-1 | CASRVSGTYEQYF | TGTGCCAGCAGAGTTAGCGGTACCTACGAGCAGTACTTC
- | - | TRBJ2-7 | TRBV5-6 | CASSFSGSYEQYF | TGTGCCAGCAGCTTCAGCGGATCCTACGAGCAGTACTTC
- | once | TRBJ1-6 | TRBV7-2 | CASSHGGSYNSPLHF | TGTGCCAGCAGCCATGGCGGATCCTATAATTCACCCCTCCACTTT
- | - | TRBJ2-4 | TRBV4-3 | CASSQGAPLIAKNIQYF | TGCGCCAGCAGCCAAGGCGCCCCTTTGATAGCCAAAAACATTCAGTACTTC
- | - | TRBJ1-3 | TRBV11-3 | CASSLGDFRSGNTIYF | TGTGCCAGCAGCTTGGGGGACTTCCGCTCTGGAAACACCATATATTTT
TRBD2 | - | TRBJ2-1 | TRBV28 | CASSSLLAGGSHNEQFF | TGTGCCAGCAGTTCACTTTTAGCGGGAGGTTCGCACAATGAGCAGTTCTTC
- | - | TRBJ2-3 | TRBV1 | CTSSTTSHGADTQYF | TGCACCAGCAGCACGACTAGCCACGGGGCAGATACGCAGTATTTT
TRBD2 | - | TRBJ2-1 | TRBV7-6 | CASSFTSGRSSYNEQFF | TGTGCCAGCAGCTTTACTAGCGGGCGGAGCTCCTACAATGAGCAGTTCTTC
TRBD1 | many | TRBJ2-7 | TRBV7-9 | CASSLAGTGDEQYF | TGTGCCAGCAGCTTAGCGGGTACAGGGGACGAGCAGTACTTC
- | - | TRBJ2-5 | TRBV2 | CASSEWGDSKQTQYF | TGTGCCAGCAGTGAATGGGGGGATAGCAAGCAGACCCAGTACTTC